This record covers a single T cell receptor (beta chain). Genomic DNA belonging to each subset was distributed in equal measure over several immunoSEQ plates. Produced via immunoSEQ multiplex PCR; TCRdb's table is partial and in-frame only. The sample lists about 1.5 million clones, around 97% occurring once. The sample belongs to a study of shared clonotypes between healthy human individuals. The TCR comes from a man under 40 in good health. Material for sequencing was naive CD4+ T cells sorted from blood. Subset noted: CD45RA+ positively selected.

The CDR3 sequence is CASSLGAPGGANTGELFF. CDR3 DNA sequence: TGTGCCAGCAGCTTAGGAGCCCCGGGGGGGGCGAACACCGGGGAGCTGTTTTTT. The V call is TRBV7-2, the J call TRBJ2-2; 8 bases agree with TRBD2. Per germline, CDR1 SGHTA and CDR2 FQGNSA. V shed 1 base and J 0 bases; nucleotides not matched to a gene: 7. The CDR3 spans 18 residues.